The entry below gives a single T cell receptor beta chain sequence along with its context. This sample was included in a study of long-term antiretroviral therapy in people with HIV. Sequencing used immunoSEQ v3.0 at survey level. TCRdb's table, derived via immunoSEQ multiplex PCR, lists solely in-frame clones and lacks some. The profile covers 20,000 to 25,000 clones, with 76% appearing a single time and over 9% taken by the ten largest. Germline V gene sequence: CDR1 SGHDT, CDR2 YYEEEE. V was cut by 4 bases and J by 5 bases, with 13 bases left in between. This CDR3 spans 14 amino acids. Sequenced material: unsorted PBMCs, taken 1.1 years before starting antiretroviral therapy. V and J are TRBV5-6 and TRBJ2-4; D is perhaps TRBD2 (5 bases). This TCR was sampled from a middle-aged woman with HIV. In nucleotides, the CDR3 is TGTGCCAGCAGCGAAGGACTGATAGAAAACATTCAGTACTTC. Translation gives CASSEGLIENIQYF.